Following are 10 T cell receptor beta chains from one sample sequenced in a study of shared clonotypes between healthy human individuals. The method was immunoSEQ multiplex PCR; TCRdb's version includes in-frame clones alone and lacks a portion of them. Among hundreds of thousands of clones listed, around 73% were seen once. Sequenced sample: memory CD4+ T cells sorted from blood. This sample's subset: CD45RA-negative fraction. These receptors were collected from a woman aged 25 to 39 in good health.

This clone was seen more than once but under ten times. J is TRBJ2-1 and V is TRBV21-1; the table's TRBD2 call for D was not verified on the DNA. TRBV21-1 is reported as a pseudogene. CDR3 length: 16 amino acids. The CDR3 sequence: CASSKVGRANYNEQFF. The CDR3 nucleotides read TGTGCCAGCAGCAAAGTTGGGAGGGCCAACTACAATGAGCAGTTCTTC.

In its sample, this clone was seen a few times. V usage is TRBV27 and J usage is TRBJ2-7; 7 positions match TRBD1. This CDR3 is built from 11 residues. Germline CDR1 reads MNHEY; CDR2 reads SMNVEV (reference sequence). V was clipped by 8 bases and J by 6 bases; unmatched bases: 4. CDR3 sequence (DNA): TGTGCCAGCGCGACAGGGCCCGAGCAGTACTTC. As protein: CASATGPEQYF.

The chain links TRBV28 to TRBJ1-1; D might be TRBD1 (5 bases). Trimming took off 5 bases at V and 2 bases at J, with 15 bases between the two ends. CDR1 is MDHEN, CDR2 SYDVKM, per germline. The CDR3 totals 15 residues. CDR3 sequence reads: CASSAPSRVNTEAFF. CDR3 nucleotide sequence: TGTGCCAGCAGTGCACCATCCAGGGTAAACACTGAAGCTTTCTTT.

The chain is built from TRBV19 and TRBJ1-4; D call uncertain. This CDR3 is 13 amino acids long. Germline V gene lookup returns CDR1 LNHDA and CDR2 SQIVND (reference sequence). V dropped 10 bases and J dropped 0 bases, with 9 bases sitting between them. CDR3 nucleotide sequence: TGTGCCACCCAACACCCAACTAATGAAAAACTGTTTTTT. Translating gives CATQHPTNEKLFF.

The rearrangement uses TRBV7-9 and TRBJ2-7; D unclear. The CDR3 extends over 13 amino acids. Germline V CDR1 and CDR2: SEHNR, FQNEAQ (reference sequence). V was pared by 0 bases and J by 5 bases, with 8 bases between. This CDR3 reads CASSLAPSNEQYF. Written as DNA, the CDR3 is TGTGCCAGCAGCTTAGCGCCGTCTAACGAGCAGTACTTC.

The rearrangement uses TRBV29-1 and TRBJ2-7, with D possibly TRBD1 on 5 matching bases. The CDR3 totals 13 residues. V was cut by 5 bases and J by 3 bases, with 14 bases left in between. The germline gives CDR1 SQVTM, CDR2 ANQGSEA. The CDR3 DNA reads as TGCAGCGTTCTCGTGGCAGGGATCTACGAGCAGTACTTC. It is translated as CSVLVAGIYEQYF.

This clone was recorded at least ten times. The CDR3 DNA is TGTGCCAGCAGCTTATCCGACGGGAACACTGAAGCTTTCTTT. This sequence encodes CASSLSDGNTEAFF. This chain joins TRBV7-8 and TRBJ1-1, with D unclear. Between the trimmed V and J ends, which lost 2 bases and 1 base, there was a span of 8 bases. Germline V gives CDR1 SGHVS, CDR2 FQNEAQ. This CDR3 is 14 amino acids long.

The chain combines TRBV7-2 with TRBJ2-1, with D possibly called TRBD1 or TRBD2 (5 bases each). The CDR3 spans 14 residues. The ends were cut back, 2 bases at V and 8 bases at J, with 13 bases in the middle. Per the germline V gene, CDR1 is SGHTA and CDR2 is FQGNSA. In DNA form, the CDR3 reads TGTGCCAGCAGCTTAAGCCGGGACGGGCATGAGCAGTTCTTC. It encodes CASSLSRDGHEQFF.

DNA of the CDR3: TGTGCCTGGACTGGCGGGCTGAACACTGAAGCTTTCTTT. Encoded protein: CAWTGGLNTEAFF. The chain carries TRBV30 and TRBJ1-1; no definite D call. The CDR3 extends over 13 amino acids. Germline lookup yields CDR1 GTSNPN and CDR2 SVGIG (reference sequence). Trimming stripped 4 bases from V and 0 bases from J, with 9 bases between.

This chain connects TRBV4-1 to TRBJ2-7; no firm D call. Germline values: CDR1 MGHRA, CDR2 YSYEKL. V was clipped by 4 bases and J by 6 bases, with 22 bases between them. The CDR3 contains 16 residues. Here the CDR3 reads CASSRPDRSLTIEQYF. DNA for the CDR3: TGCGCCAGCAGCCGACCAGACCGGAGCCTTACAATCGAGCAGTACTTC.